Reported below is one T cell receptor (beta chain). Time point specified: pre-treatment sample, taken before nivolumab and TIL therapy. Tumor tissue came from excised metastases, mostly pleural nodules or supraclavicular lymph nodes. These data are taken from a study of TIL therapy for anti-PD-1-resistant metastatic lung cancer. Study information: Half of patients were current or former smokers.

Sequencing used immunoSEQ v3. Measured with immunoSEQ multiplex PCR; TCRdb has only the in-frame clones, and not every one. The table lists 50,000 or so clones, around 64% of them singletons. The length of the CDR3 is 17 residues. V lost 4 bases and J lost 2, with 20 bases in between. The sequencing here drew on tumor tissue, taken at baseline. The J gene is TRBJ2-3, the V gene TRBV5-3; no clear D gene. TRBV5-3 is an ORF, with its function uncertain. The receptor's source is a person aged 25-80 years with non-small cell lung cancer. The CDR3 coding sequence is TGTGCCAGAAGCCCCCGTTGGTCCCCGAGCTACACAGATACGCAGTATTTT. Protein product: CARSPRWSPSYTDTQYF.